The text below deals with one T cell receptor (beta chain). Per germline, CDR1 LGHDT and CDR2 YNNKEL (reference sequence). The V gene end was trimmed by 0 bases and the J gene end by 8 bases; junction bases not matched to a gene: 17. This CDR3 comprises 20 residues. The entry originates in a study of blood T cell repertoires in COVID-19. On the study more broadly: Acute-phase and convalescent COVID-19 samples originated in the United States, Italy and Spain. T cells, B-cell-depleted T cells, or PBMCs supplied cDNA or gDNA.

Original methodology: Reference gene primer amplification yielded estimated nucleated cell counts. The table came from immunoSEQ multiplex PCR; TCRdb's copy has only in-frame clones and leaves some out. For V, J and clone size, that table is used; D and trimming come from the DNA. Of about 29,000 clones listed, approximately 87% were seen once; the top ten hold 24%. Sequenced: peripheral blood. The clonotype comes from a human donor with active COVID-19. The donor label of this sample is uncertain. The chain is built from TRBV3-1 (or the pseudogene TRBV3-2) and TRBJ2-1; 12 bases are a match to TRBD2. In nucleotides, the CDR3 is TGTGCCAGCAGCCAAGATCTTGACGGGGTGCTAGCGGGGGGGCTCGATGAGCAGTTCTTC. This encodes CASSQDLDGVLAGGLDEQFF.